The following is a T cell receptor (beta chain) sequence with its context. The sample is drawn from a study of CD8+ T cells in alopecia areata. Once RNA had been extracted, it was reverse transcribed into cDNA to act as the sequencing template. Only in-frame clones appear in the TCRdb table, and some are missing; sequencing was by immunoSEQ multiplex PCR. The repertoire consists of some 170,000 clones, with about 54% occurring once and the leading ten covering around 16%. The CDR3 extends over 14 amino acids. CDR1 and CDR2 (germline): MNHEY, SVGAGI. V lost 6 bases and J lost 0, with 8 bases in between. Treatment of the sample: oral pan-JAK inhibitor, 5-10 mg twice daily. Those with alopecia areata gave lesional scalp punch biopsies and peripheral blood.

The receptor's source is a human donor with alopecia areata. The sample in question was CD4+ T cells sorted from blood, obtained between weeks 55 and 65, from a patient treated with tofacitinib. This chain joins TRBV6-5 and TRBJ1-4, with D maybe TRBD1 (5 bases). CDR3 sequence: CASRGHATNEKLFF. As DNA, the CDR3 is TGTGCCAGCAGAGGACATGCAACTAATGAAAAACTGTTTTTT.